This is a list of T cell receptor beta chains from one sample in a study of response to subunit inactivated influenza vaccine. Each CDR3 protein gets one entry after TCRdb re-called the RT-PCR reads with MiXCR. Of about 830,000 distinct CDR3 sequences in the sample, around a sixth were seen once. This material consisted of PBMCs from blood, taken roughly 5 days after vaccination. The source is a man between 45 and 60 years old who received an inactivated influenza vaccine. The CDR3 runs from the conserved cysteine through the conserved F or W. A D gene is named only where the DNA matches it firmly. Expanded clones are given a class, and other clones once, few, many or no size at all.

clone size	V gene	D gene	J gene	CDR3 DNA	CDR3 protein
-	TRBV29-1	TRBD1	TRBJ1-1	TGCAGCGTCGCAGGACAGGGAATGGGGACTGAAGCTTTCTTT	CSVAGQGMGTEAFF
-	TRBV11-2	TRBD1	TRBJ2-7	TGTGCCAGCAGCTTTCCCGGGACAGGGGGCGGTTGGGAACTCTACGAGCAGTACTTC	CASSFPGTGGGWELYEQYF
few	TRBV27	TRBD2	TRBJ2-7	TGTGCCAGCAGTCAACTCCCGCGACTAGCTGGCTCCTACGAGCAGTACTTC	CASSQLPRLAGSYEQYF
many	TRBV15	-	TRBJ1-4	TGTGCCACCAGCAGTCGGGGGCTGGGTAATGAAAAACTGTTTTTT	CATSSRGLGNEKLFF
-	TRBV7-2	TRBD1	TRBJ2-1	TGTGCCAGCAGCCTTGGACAGGGCCACTTCAATGAGCAGTTCTTC	CASSLGQGHFNEQFF
-	TRBV21-1	-	TRBJ2-7	TGTGCCAGCAGACCACCCGGGCAGGGTCAGAGATCCTACGAGCAGTACTTC	CASRPPGQGQRSYEQYF
few	TRBV6-5	TRBD1	TRBJ2-3	TGTGCCAGCAGTTACTCAGGGGGCCGGATCAGGGATACGCAGTATTTT	CASSYSGGRIRDTQYF
-	TRBV20-1	TRBD2	TRBJ2-3	TGCAGTGCCGACCCCGGGACTAGCGGGGTAGATACGCAGTATTTT	CSADPGTSGVDTQYF
few	TRBV5-1	TRBD1	TRBJ1-3	TGCGCCAGCAGCCGCCTGACAGGGGGACAAGGAAACACCATATATTTT	CASSRLTGGQGNTIYF
few	TRBV6-1	TRBD2	TRBJ2-1	TGTGCCAGCAGTAAAACCTGGGCTAGCGGGTACAATGAGCAGTTCTTC	CASSKTWASGYNEQFF
-	TRBV25-1	-	TRBJ2-7	TGTGCCAGCAGTGGTCCCTGGTCGAACGAGCAGTACTTC	CASSGPWSNEQYF
-	TRBV9	-	TRBJ2-2	TGTGCCAGCAGCGTAGTTTCGAACACCGGGGAGCTGTTTTTT	CASSVVSNTGELFF
few	TRBV6-1	-	TRBJ2-1	TGTGCCAGCAGGGCGACGAAGGACAATGAGCAGTTCTTC	CASRATKDNEQFF
-	TRBV21-1	-	TRBJ2-7	TGTGCCAGCAGCAAATCCGAAGCAGGGCGGCACCAATTCTACGAGCAGTACTTC	CASSKSEAGRHQFYEQYF
-	TRBV12-3/TRBV12-4	TRBD1	TRBJ2-2	TGTGCCAGCAGTGCCGGGACAGGGGGGTCCACCGGGGAGCTGTTTTTT	CASSAGTGGSTGELFF
few	TRBV9	-	TRBJ1-2	TGTGCCAGCAGCAACCCGGTACACCTACCCTTCGGCTACACCTTC	CASSNPVHLPFGYTF
few	TRBV4-1	-	TRBJ1-2	TGCGCCAGCAGCCAGTCTGGGGAGACTAACTATGGCTACACCTTC	CASSQSGETNYGYTF
few	TRBV20-1	-	TRBJ1-1	TGCAGTGCTAGCATTACAGGGTCCGGGACTGAAGCTTTCTTT	CSASITGSGTEAFF
few	TRBV7-2	-	TRBJ2-7	TGTGCCAGCAGCTTAGTGGGGGGCCGAACAGGCGCCTACGAGCAGTACTTC	CASSLVGGRTGAYEQYF
-	TRBV7-2	-	TRBJ2-3	TGTGCCAGCAGCTTAGCGGACGGGAGTCCAGATACGCAGTATTTT	CASSLADGSPDTQYF
few	TRBV6-5	-	TRBJ2-1	TGTGCCAGCAGTTATCGAATTCTTGGGGACAATGAGCAGTTCTTC	CASSYRILGDNEQFF
-	TRBV12-1	-	TRBJ2-1	TGTGCCAGCAGCTTCTTGGGAAACTACAATGAGCAGTTCTTC	CASSFLGNYNEQFF